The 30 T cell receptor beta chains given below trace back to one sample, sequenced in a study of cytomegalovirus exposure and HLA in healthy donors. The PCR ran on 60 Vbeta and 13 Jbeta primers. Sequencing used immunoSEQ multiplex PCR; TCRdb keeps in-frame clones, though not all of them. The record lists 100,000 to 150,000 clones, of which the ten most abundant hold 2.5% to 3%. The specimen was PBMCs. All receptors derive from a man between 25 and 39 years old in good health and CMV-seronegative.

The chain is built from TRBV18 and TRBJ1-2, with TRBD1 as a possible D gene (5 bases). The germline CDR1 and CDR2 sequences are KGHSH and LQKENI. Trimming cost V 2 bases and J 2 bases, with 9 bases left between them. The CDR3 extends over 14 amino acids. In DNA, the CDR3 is TGTGCCAGCTCACCAGGGGGGACCAACTATGGCTACACCTTC. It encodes CASSPGGTNYGYTF.

For the CDR3, the DNA is TGTGCCAGTAGTATCGTATACAGCTCCTACGAGCAGTACTTC. As protein: CASSIVYSSYEQYF. The chain recombines TRBV19 with TRBJ2-7; D unresolved. The CDR3 runs to 14 residues. V was pared by 3 bases and J by 0 bases, with 9 bases between. Germline-derived CDR1 and CDR2 are LNHDA and SQIVND (reference sequence). Using reference TRBV19 and TRBJ2-7 for the parts outside the CDR3, the full variable domain is DGGITQSPKYLFRKEGQNVTLSCEQNLNHDAMYWYRQDPGQGLRLIYYSQIVNDFQKGDIAEGYSVSREKKESFPLTVTSAQKNPTAFYLCASSIVYSSYEQYFGPGTRLTVT.

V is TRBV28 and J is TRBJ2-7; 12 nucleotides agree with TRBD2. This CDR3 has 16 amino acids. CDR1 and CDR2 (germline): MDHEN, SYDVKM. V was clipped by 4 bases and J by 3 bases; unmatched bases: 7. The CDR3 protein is CASSSSRTSGIYEQYF. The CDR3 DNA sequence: TGTGCCAGCAGTTCCTCCCGGACTAGCGGGATCTACGAGCAGTACTTC.

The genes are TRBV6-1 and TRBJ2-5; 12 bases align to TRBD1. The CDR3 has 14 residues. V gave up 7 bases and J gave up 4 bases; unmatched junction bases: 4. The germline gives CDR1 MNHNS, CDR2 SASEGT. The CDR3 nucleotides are TGTGCCAGCAAGCGGGACAGGGGGCGAGAGACCCAGTACTTC. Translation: CASKRDRGRETQYF.

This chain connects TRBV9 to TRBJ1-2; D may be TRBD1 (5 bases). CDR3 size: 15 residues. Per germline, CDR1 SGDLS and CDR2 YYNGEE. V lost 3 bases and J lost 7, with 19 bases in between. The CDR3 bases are TGTGCCAGCAGCGATAGTCCTGTCAGGGCGAGTGGCTACACCTTC. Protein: CASSDSPVRASGYTF.

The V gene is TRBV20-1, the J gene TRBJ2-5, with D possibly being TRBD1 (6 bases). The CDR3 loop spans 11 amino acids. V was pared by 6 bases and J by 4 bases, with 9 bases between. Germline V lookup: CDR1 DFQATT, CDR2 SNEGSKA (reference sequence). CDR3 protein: CSAQGGETQYF. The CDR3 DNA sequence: TGCAGTGCGCAAGGGGGAGAGACCCAGTACTTC.

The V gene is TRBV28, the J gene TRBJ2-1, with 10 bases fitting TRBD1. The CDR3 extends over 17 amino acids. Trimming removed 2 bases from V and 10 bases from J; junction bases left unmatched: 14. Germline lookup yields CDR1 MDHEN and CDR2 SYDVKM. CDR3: CASSLELGTGDSSEQFF. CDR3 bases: TGTGCCAGCAGTTTAGAATTGGGGACAGGGGATAGTTCGGAGCAGTTCTTC.

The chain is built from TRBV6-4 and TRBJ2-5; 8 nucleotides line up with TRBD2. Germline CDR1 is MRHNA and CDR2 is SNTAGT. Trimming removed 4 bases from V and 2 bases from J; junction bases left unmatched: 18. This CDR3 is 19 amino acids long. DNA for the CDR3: TGTGCCAGCAGTGGCTCCGCGGGTAGCGGGGAGAGGAGACAAGAGACCCAGTACTTC. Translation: CASSGSAGSGERRQETQYF.

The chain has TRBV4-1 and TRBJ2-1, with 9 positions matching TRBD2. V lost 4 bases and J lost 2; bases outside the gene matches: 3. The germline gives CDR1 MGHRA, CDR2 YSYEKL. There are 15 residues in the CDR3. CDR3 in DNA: TGCGCCAGCAGCCCGAGCGGGAGGACCTACAATGAGCAGTTCTTC. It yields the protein CASSPSGRTYNEQFF.

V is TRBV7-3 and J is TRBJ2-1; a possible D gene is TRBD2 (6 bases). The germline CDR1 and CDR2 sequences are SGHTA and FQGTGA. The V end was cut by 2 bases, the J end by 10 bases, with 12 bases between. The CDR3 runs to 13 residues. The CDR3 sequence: CASSLGPAGEQFF. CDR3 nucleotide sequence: TGTGCCAGCAGCTTAGGCCCCGCGGGGGAGCAGTTCTTC.

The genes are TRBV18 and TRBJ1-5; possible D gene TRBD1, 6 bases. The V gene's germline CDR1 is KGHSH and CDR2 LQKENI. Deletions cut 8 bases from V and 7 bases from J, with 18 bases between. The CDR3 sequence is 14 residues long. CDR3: CASTWTERDQPQHF. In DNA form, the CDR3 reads TGTGCCAGCACCTGGACAGAAAGGGACCAGCCCCAGCATTTT.

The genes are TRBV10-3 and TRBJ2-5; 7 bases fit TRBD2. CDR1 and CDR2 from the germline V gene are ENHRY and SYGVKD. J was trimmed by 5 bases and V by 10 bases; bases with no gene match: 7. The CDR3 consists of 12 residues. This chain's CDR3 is CATARGEETQYF. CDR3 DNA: TGTGCCACTGCACGGGGGGAGGAGACCCAGTACTTC.

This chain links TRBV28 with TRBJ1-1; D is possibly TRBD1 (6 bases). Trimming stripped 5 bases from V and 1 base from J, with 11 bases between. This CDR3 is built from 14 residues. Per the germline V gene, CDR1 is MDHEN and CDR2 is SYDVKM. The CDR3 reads CASSEIQGNTEAFF. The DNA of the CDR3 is TGTGCCAGCAGTGAAATACAGGGGAACACTGAAGCTTTCTTT.

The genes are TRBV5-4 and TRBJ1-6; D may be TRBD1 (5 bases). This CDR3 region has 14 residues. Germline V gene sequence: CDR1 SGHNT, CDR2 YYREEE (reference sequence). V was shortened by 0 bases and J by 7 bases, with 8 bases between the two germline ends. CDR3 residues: CASSLAWGNSPLHF. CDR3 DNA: TGTGCCAGCAGCTTGGCGTGGGGCAATTCACCCCTCCACTTT.

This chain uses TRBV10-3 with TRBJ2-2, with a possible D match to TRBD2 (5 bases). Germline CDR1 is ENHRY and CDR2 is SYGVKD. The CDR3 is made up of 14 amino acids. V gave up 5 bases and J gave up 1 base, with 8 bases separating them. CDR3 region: CAISRSGNTGELFF. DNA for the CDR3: TGTGCCATCAGTCGAAGCGGGAACACCGGGGAGCTGTTTTTT.

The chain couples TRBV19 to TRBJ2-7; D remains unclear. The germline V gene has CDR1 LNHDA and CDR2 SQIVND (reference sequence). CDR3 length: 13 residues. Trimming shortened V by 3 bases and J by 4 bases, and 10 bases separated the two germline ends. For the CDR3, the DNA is TGTGCCAGTAGTATCCGACCCGGGTACGAGCAGTACTTC. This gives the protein CASSIRPGYEQYF.

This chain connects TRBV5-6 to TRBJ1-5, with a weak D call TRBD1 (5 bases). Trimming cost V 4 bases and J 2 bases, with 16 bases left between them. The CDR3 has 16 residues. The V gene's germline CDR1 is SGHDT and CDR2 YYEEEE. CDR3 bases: TGTGCCAGCAGCGGGGGGACCTCACGGGGCAATCAGCCCCAGCATTTT. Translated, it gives CASSGGTSRGNQPQHF.

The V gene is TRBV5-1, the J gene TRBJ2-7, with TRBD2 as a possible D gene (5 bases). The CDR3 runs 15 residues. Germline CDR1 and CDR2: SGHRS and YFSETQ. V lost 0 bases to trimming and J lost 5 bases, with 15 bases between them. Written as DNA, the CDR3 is TGCGCCAGCAGCTTGGATCCCCAGGTGGAGGACGAGCAGTACTTC. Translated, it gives CASSLDPQVEDEQYF.

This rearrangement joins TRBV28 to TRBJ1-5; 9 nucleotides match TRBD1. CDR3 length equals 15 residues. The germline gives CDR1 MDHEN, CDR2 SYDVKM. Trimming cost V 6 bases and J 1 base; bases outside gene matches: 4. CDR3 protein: CASRTGGGSNQPQHF. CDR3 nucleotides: TGTGCCAGCAGGACAGGGGGGGGGAGCAATCAGCCCCAGCATTTT.

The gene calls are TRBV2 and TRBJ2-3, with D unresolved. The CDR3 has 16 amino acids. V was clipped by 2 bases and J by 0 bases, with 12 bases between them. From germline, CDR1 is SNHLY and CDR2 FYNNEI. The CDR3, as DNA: TGTGCCAGCAGTGAATCTGCCACAGCTAGCACAGATACGCAGTATTTT. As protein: CASSESATASTDTQYF.

The CDR3 reads CASKTGQGASGANVLTF. In DNA, the CDR3 is TGTGCCAGCAAAACGGGACAGGGGGCTTCGGGGGCCAACGTCCTGACTTTC. This chain joins TRBV2 and TRBJ2-6; 12 bases fit TRBD1. Trimming at V came to 7 bases and at J to 4 bases, leaving 8 bases not matched to a gene. The germline V gene encodes CDR1 SNHLY and CDR2 FYNNEI. The CDR3 runs to 17 residues.

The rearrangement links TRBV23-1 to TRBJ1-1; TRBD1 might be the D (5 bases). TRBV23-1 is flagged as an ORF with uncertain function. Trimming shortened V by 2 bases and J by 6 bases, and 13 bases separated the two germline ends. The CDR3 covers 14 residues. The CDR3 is CASSQRRGNAEAFF. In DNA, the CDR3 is TGCGCCAGCAGTCAAAGAAGGGGAAACGCTGAAGCTTTCTTT.

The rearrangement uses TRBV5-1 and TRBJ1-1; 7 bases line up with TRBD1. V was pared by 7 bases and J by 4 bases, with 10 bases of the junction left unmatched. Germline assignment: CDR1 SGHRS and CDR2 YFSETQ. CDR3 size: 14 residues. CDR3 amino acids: CASRIEGAGTEAFF. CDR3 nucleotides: TGCGCCAGCCGTATAGAGGGGGCGGGCACTGAAGCTTTCTTT.

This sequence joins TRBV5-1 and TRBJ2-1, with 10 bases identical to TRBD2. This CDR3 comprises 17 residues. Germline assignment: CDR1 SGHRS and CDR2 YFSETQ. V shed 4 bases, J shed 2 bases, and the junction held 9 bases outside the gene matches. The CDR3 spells CASSPQASGGPYNEQFF. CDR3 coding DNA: TGCGCCAGCAGCCCACAGGCTAGCGGGGGCCCCTACAATGAGCAGTTCTTC.

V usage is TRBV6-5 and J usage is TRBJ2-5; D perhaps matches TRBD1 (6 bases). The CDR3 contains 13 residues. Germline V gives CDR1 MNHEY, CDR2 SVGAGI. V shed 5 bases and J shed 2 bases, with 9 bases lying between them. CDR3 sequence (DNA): TGTGCCAGCAGTCAAGGGACACAAGAGACCCAGTACTTC. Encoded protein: CASSQGTQETQYF.

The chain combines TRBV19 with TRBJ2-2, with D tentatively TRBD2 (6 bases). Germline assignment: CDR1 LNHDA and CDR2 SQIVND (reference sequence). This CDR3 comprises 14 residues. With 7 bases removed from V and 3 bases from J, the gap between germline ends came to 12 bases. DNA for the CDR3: TGTGCCAGTAACCCTCCGGGGGACACCGGGGAGCTGTTTTTT. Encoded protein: CASNPPGDTGELFF.

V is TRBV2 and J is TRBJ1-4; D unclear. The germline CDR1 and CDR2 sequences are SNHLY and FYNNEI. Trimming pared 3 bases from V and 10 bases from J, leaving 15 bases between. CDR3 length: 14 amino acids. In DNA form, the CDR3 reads TGTGCCAGCAGTGAGGGCCTCAAGGGAGGAAAACTGTTTTTT. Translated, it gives CASSEGLKGGKLFF.

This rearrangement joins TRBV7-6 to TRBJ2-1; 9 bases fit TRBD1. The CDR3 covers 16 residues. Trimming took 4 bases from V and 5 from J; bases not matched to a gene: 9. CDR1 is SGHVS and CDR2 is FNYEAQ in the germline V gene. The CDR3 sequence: CASSSRRDRENNEQFF. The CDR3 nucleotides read TGTGCCAGCAGCTCGCGCCGGGACAGGGAGAACAATGAGCAGTTCTTC. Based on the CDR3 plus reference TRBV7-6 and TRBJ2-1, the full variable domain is GAGVSQSPRYKVTKRGQDVALRCDPISGHVSLYWYRQALGQGPEFLTYFNYEAQQDKSGLPNDRFSAERPEGSISTLTIQRTEQRDSAMYRCASSSRRDRENNEQFFGPGTRLTVL.

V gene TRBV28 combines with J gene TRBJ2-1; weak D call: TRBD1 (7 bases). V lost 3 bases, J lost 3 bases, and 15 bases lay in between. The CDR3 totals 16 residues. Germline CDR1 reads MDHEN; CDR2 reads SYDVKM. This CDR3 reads CASSFPRQGGYNEQFF. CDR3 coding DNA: TGTGCCAGCAGTTTCCCCAGGCAGGGGGGCTACAATGAGCAGTTCTTC. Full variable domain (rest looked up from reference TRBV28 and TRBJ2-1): DVKVTQSSRYLVKRTGEKVFLECVQDMDHENMFWYRQDPGLGLRLIYFSYDVKMKEKGDIPEGYSVSREKKERFSLILESASTNQTSMYLCASSFPRQGGYNEQFFGPGTRLTVL.

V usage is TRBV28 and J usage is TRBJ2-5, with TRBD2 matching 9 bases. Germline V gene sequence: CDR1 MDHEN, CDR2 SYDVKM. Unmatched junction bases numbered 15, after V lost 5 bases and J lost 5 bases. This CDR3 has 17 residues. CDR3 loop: CASSLPGRREGLETQYF. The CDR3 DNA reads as TGTGCCAGCAGTCTACCGGGGAGGCGGGAGGGCCTTGAGACCCAGTACTTC.